These 15 T cell receptor beta chains share one sample of origin, sequenced in a study of CD8 T cells in ankylosing spondylitis. Antigen specificity for these receptors is unknown. TCRdb independently ran MiXCR on the 5' RACE reads; one entry per CDR3 protein. The sample has about 840,000 distinct CDR3 sequences; 12% are singletons. Study-wide points: What seemed typical of ankylosing spondylitis blood was a TCR beta motif built from roughly 8 highly homologous variants.

The sequenced material came from blood, either unsorted or a sorted T cell fraction (not recorded which). These TCRs come from a male donor with ankylosing spondylitis.

This chain links TRBV18 with TRBJ2-1; 9 positions agree with TRBD2. This CDR3 has 15 residues. Germline V gene lookup returns CDR1 KGHSH and CDR2 LQKENI. V dropped 3 bases and J dropped 9; count of bases not matched to a gene: 9. The CDR3: CASSPEIAGVSEQFF. The CDR3 DNA reads as TGTGCCAGCTCACCCGAGATAGCGGGAGTCTCTGAGCAGTTCTTC.

This clonotype turned up a few times. The chain is built from TRBV7-2 and TRBJ1-5; a possible D gene is TRBD1 (6 bases). This CDR3 has 15 residues. Trimming cost V 5 bases and J 3 bases, with 14 bases left between them. Germline V gives CDR1 SGHTA, CDR2 FQGNSA. CDR3 amino acids: CASSPNTGFNQPQHF. In nucleotides, the CDR3 is TGTGCCAGCAGCCCTAACACAGGGTTCAATCAGCCCCAGCATTTT.

The chain is built from TRBV12-3 or TRBV12-4 and TRBJ1-1, with a weak D call TRBD1 (6 bases). The V end lost 5 bases, the J end lost 4 bases, and 8 bases lay between the germline ends. This CDR3 contains 12 residues. CDR3 DNA: TGTGCCAGCAGTACAGGGCCCACTGAAGCTTTCTTT. Its protein product is CASSTGPTEAFF.

This clonotype was recorded at least ten times. This chain links TRBV29-1 with TRBJ2-1; 9 bases align to TRBD1. The CDR3 sequence is 14 residues long. J gave up 7 bases and V 7 bases, and 11 bases lay outside the gene matches. Germline values: CDR1 SQVTM, CDR2 ANQGSEA. CDR3 sequence: CSAGQGMSGNEQFF. As DNA, the CDR3 is TGCAGCGCCGGACAGGGGATGTCCGGTAATGAGCAGTTCTTC.

This clonotype was counted between two and nine times. The chain links TRBV5-1 to TRBJ2-4; D may match TRBD1 or TRBD2 (6 bases each). This CDR3 spans 14 amino acids. Germline lookup yields CDR1 SGHRS and CDR2 YFSETQ. The germline V and J ends were trimmed by 2 bases and 3 bases, with 9 bases remaining between them. CDR3 protein: CASSFGGVKNIQYF. In DNA, the CDR3 is TGCGCCAGCAGCTTCGGGGGCGTCAAAAACATTCAGTACTTC.

This clonotype was recorded many times. The chain combines TRBV20-1 with TRBJ1-2, with D unresolved. The CDR3 loop spans 11 amino acids. Germline CDR1 DFQATT, CDR2 SNEGSKA (reference sequence). The V end was cut by 7 bases, the J end by 0 bases, with 6 bases between. This CDR3 is CSEFANYGYTF. As DNA, the CDR3 is TGCAGTGAATTTGCTAACTATGGCTACACCTTC.

This clonotype appeared a few times. One junction end does not reproduce the germline sequence, and a read error may be involved. The chain combines TRBV5-1 with TRBJ1-2, with a tentative D call TRBD1 (6 bases). CDR1 SGHRS and CDR2 YFSETQ come from the germline V gene. This CDR3 region has 12 residues. The CDR3 reads CASSSPGQEPLF. The CDR3 DNA is TGCGCCAGCAGCTCCCCGGGACAAGAGCCTCTCTTC.

The J gene is TRBJ2-7, the V gene TRBV12-3 or TRBV12-4, with a possible D match to TRBD1 (6 bases). V was cut by 4 bases and J by 0 bases, with 16 bases left in between. The CDR3 runs to 16 residues. CDR3 loop: CASSSRKRGTSYEQYF. The CDR3 nucleotides read TGTGCCAGCAGTTCCCGCAAAAGGGGGACCTCCTACGAGCAGTACTTC.

The chain combines TRBV5-5 with TRBJ1-4; D call uncertain. CDR3 length: 15 amino acids. Trimming stripped 4 bases from V and 8 bases from J, with 18 bases between. The V gene's germline CDR1 is SGHKS and CDR2 YYEKEE (reference sequence). The CDR3 protein is CASSLETWAWEKLFF. The CDR3 nucleotides read TGTGCCAGCAGCCTTGAAACATGGGCGTGGGAAAAACTGTTTTTT.

This clonotype was seen at least ten times. The V gene is TRBV7-2, the J gene TRBJ1-5; TRBD1 might be the D (6 bases). Trimming pared 5 bases from V and 2 bases from J, leaving 7 bases between. This CDR3 spans 13 amino acids. Germline assignment: CDR1 SGHTA and CDR2 FQGNSA. The CDR3 DNA reads TGTGCCAGCAGCCGACAGGGCAATCAGCCCCAGCATTTT. It specifies CASSRQGNQPQHF.

The V gene is TRBV6-1, the J gene TRBJ2-7; D is ambiguous. The germline gives CDR1 MNHNS, CDR2 SASEGT. V dropped 5 bases and J dropped 0 bases, with 11 bases sitting between them. This CDR3 spans 14 amino acids. The CDR3 coding sequence is TGTGCCAGCAGTACCGTCTCCGTCTCCTACGAGCAGTACTTC. It translates to CASSTVSVSYEQYF.

This clonotype was counted between two and nine times. The chain uses TRBV7-8 and TRBJ2-4, with 7 nucleotides matching TRBD2. CDR1 SGHVS and CDR2 FQNEAQ come from the germline V gene. The CDR3 contains 14 residues. Trimming at V came to 5 bases and at J to 7 bases, leaving 8 bases not matched to a gene. The CDR3: CASSPRTRSNIQYF. The CDR3 coding sequence is TGTGCCAGCAGCCCACGGACTAGATCTAACATTCAGTACTTC.

Only a few counts were recorded for this clonotype. The chain employs TRBV28 and TRBJ1-2; D is perhaps TRBD1 (6 bases). V was cut by 1 base and J by 2 bases, with 14 bases left in between. The CDR3 totals 16 residues. Germline assignment: CDR1 MDHEN and CDR2 SYDVKM. The CDR3: CASSLSVTGPNYGYTF. The CDR3 bases are TGTGCCAGCAGTTTATCGGTGACAGGTCCGAACTATGGCTACACCTTC.

There are a few counts of this clonotype. The rearrangement uses TRBV7-8 and TRBJ2-5; D remains ambiguous. V lost 5 bases and J lost 2, with 6 bases in between. Germline CDR1 and CDR2: SGHVS and FQNEAQ. The CDR3 loop spans 12 amino acids. The CDR3 is CASSKNQETQYF. The CDR3 DNA reads as TGTGCCAGCAGCAAGAATCAAGAGACCCAGTACTTC.

On this clonotype itself: A junction end diverges from the germline sequence, so it may reflect a read error. The rearrangement joins TRBV7-7 to TRBJ2-5; the match to TRBD2 covers 7 bases. Per the germline V gene, CDR1 is SSHAT and CDR2 is FNYEAQ (reference sequence). This CDR3 contains 14 residues. The CDR3 reads CASRPYSGGETQYF. CDR3 DNA: TGTGCTAGCAGGCCTTACTCGGGGGGAGAGACCCAGTACTTC.